This TCR beta chain was recovered during a study of brain T cells in children with intractable seizures. Findings and caveats of the study: Pre- and post-surgery blood differed in depth, so pre-surgery absences may be undersampling. Only CDR3 sequence similarity suggested viral specificity, without known HCMV serostatus.

CDR1 and CDR2 from the germline V gene are MDHEN and SYDVKM. This CDR3 is 13 amino acids long. Unmatched junction bases numbered 6, after V lost 7 bases and J lost 7 bases. Surgery cases with the highest brain T cell transcript signatures were chosen for sequencing. Before surgery, patients took at least one anti-epileptic drug. This table comes from immunoSEQ multiplex PCR, and its TCRdb copy is limited to in-frame clones, with some not included. The table shows tens of thousands of clones, with 90% to 95% occurring only once. With regard to this clone: Its target is not known.

This receptor was identified in a girl aged 2 to 10 with Rasmussen encephalitis and intractable seizures. The source was peripheral blood, collected at surgery. The chain couples TRBV28 to TRBJ2-1; TRBD2 aligns across 8 bases. The CDR3 DNA sequence: TGTGCCAGCATGGCGGGGGGTTTGAATGAGCAGTTCTTC. It translates to CASMAGGLNEQFF.